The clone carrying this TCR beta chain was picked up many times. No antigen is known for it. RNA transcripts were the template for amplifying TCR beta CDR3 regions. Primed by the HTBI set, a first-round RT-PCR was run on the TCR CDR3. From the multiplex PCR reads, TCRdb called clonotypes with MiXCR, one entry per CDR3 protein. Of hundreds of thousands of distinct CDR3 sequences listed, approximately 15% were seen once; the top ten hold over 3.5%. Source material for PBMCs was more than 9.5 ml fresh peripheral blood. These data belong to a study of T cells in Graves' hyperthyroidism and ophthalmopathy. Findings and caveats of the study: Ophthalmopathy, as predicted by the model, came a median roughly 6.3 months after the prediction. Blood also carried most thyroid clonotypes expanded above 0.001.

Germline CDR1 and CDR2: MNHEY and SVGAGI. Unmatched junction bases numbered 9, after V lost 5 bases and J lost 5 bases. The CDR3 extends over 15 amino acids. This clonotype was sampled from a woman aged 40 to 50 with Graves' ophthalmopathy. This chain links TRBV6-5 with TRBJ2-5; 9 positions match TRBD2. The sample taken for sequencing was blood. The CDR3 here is CASSLWGGRDETQYF. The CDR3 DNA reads TGTGCCAGCAGTCTCTGGGGCGGGAGGGATGAGACCCAGTACTTC.